This TCR beta chain was observed in a study of cytotoxic CD8 clonotypes in ibrutinib-treated CLL. Study-level background: Averaging across samples gave roughly 260,000 productive templates and 75,000 to 100,000 productive rearrangements.

General study findings and limits: Circulating CD8+ T-cell counts were tracked by baseline clonality, which exceeded that of age-matched healthy donors. Public clonotypes were seen rarely and were contracted or stable on treatment.

Losses at the gene ends were 6 bases for V and 3 bases for J; bases not matched to a gene: 8. This CDR3 has 15 amino acids. CDR1 is MDHEN, CDR2 SYDVKM, per germline. TCRdb keeps only in-frame clones here, not all; method: immunoSEQ multiplex PCR. The sample shows about 310,000 clones, roughly 80% of them seen only once. As concerns this clone: Its matching antigen is unknown.

The TCR was taken from a human donor with chronic lymphocytic leukemia. The V and J genes are TRBV28 and TRBJ1-2, with 9 bases aligning to TRBD1. Sequencing used PBMCs, obtained before ibrutinib treatment. CDR3 bases: TGTGCCAGCAGCAAAACAGGGGGCGCTTACTATGGCTACACCTTC. Protein: CASSKTGGAYYGYTF.